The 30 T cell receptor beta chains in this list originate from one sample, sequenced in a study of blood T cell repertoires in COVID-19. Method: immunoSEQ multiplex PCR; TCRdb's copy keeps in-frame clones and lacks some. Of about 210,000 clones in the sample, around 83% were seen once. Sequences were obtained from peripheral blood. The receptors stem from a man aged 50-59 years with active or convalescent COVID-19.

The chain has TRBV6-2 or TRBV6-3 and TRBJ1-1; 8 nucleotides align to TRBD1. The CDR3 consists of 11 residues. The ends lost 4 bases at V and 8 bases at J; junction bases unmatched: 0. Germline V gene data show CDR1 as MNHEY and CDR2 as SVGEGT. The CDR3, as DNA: TGTGCCAGCAGTTGGGACAGGGAAGCTTTCTTT. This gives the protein CASSWDREAFF.

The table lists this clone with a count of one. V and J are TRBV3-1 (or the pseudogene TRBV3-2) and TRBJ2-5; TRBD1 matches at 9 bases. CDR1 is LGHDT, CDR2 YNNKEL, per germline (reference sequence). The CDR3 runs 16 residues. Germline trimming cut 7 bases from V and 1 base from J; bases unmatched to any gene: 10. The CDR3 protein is CASTPGTGLFQETQYF. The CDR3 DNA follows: TGTGCCAGCACGCCCGGGACAGGGTTGTTCCAAGAGACCCAGTACTTC.

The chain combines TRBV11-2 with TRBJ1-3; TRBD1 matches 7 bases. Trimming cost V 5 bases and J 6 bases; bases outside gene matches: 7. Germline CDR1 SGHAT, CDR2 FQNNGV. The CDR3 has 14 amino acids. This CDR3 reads CASSQGDRVNTIYF. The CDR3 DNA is TGTGCCAGCAGCCAAGGTGACAGGGTAAACACCATATATTTT.

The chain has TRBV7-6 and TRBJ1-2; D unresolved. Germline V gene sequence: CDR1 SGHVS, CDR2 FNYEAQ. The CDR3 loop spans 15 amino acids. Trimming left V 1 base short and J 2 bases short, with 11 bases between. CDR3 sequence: CASSLVASSNYGYTF. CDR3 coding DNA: TGTGCCAGCAGCTTAGTTGCGTCTTCAAACTATGGCTACACCTTC.

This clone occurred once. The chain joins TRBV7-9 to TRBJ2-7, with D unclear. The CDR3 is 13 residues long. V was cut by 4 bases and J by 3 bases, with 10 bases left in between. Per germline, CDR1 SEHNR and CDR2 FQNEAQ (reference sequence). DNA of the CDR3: TGTGCCAGCAGCTACCAGAGCGACTACGAGCAGTACTTC. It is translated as CASSYQSDYEQYF.

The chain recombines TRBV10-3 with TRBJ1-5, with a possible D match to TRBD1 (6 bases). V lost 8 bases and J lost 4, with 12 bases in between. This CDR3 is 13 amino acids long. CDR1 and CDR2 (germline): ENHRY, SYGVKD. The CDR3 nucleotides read TGTGCCATCGCAAGGGACAAAAATCAGCCCCAGCATTTT. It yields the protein CAIARDKNQPQHF.

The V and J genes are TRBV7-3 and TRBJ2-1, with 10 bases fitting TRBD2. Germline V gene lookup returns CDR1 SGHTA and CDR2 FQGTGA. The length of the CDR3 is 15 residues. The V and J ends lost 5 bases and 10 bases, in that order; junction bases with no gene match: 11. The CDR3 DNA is TGTGCCAGCAGCCTTTCGTCTACTAGCGGGAACGAGCAGTTCTTC. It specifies CASSLSSTSGNEQFF.

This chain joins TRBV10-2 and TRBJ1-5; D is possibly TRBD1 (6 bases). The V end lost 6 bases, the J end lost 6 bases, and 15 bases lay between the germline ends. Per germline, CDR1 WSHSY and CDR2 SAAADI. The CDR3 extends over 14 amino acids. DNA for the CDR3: TGCGCCAGCAGGAGGGGGGGCTGGGCTCAGCCCCAGCATTTT. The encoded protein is CASRRGGWAQPQHF.

CDR3 in DNA: TGTGCCAGCAGGGGGGGTCACTATGGCTACACCTTC. Translated, it gives CASRGGHYGYTF. The rearrangement links TRBV27 to TRBJ1-2, with a possible D match to TRBD1 (5 bases). V was clipped by 6 bases and J by 3 bases, with 8 bases between them. This CDR3 contains 12 residues. Germline CDR1 and CDR2: MNHEY and SMNVEV (reference sequence).

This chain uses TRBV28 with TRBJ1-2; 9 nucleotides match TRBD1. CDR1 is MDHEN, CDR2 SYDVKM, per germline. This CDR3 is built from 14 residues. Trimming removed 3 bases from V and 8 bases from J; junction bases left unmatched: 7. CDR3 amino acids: CASSFTGTGLGYTF. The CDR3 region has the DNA TGTGCCAGCAGTTTTACCGGGACAGGGTTAGGCTACACCTTC.

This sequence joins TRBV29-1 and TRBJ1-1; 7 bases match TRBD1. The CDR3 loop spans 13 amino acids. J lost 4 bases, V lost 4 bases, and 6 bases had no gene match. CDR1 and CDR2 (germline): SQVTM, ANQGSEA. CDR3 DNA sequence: TGCAGCGTTGGGGACAGCTTGAGCACTGAAGCTTTCTTT. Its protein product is CSVGDSLSTEAFF.

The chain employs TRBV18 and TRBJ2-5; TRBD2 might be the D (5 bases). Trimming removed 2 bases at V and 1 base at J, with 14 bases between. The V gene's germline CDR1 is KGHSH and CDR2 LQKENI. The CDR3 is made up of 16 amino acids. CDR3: CASSPTRTEAQETQYF. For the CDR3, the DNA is TGTGCCAGCTCACCAACTAGGACGGAGGCCCAAGAGACCCAGTACTTC.

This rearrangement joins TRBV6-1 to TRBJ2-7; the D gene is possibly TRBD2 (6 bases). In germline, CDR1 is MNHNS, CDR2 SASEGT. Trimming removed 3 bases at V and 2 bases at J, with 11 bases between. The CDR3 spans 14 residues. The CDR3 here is CASSDSAGPYEQYF. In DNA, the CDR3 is TGTGCCAGCAGTGATTCGGCGGGACCCTACGAGCAGTACTTC.

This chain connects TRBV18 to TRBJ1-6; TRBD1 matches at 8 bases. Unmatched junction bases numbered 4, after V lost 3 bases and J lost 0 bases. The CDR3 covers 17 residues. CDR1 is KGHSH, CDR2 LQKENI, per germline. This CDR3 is CASSPTGASSYNSPLHF. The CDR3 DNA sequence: TGTGCCAGCTCACCGACAGGGGCTAGCTCCTATAATTCACCCCTCCACTTT.

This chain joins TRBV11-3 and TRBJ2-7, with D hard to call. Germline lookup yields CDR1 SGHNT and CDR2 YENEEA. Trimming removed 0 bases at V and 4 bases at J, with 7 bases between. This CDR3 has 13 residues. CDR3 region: CASSLEGQYEQYF. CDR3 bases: TGTGCCAGCAGCTTAGAGGGCCAGTACGAGCAGTACTTC.

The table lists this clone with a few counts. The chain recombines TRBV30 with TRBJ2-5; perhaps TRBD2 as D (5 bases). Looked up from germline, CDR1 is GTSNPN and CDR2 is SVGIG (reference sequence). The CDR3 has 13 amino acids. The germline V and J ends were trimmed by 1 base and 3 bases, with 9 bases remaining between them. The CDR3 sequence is CAWSDGVEETQYF. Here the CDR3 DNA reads TGTGCCTGGAGTGACGGGGTAGAAGAGACCCAGTACTTC.

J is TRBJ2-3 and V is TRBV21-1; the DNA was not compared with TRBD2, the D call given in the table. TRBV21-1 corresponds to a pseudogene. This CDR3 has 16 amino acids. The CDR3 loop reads CASSYRLAISTDTQYF. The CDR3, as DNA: TGTGCCAGCAGCTACAGACTAGCGATAAGCACAGATACGCAGTATTTT.

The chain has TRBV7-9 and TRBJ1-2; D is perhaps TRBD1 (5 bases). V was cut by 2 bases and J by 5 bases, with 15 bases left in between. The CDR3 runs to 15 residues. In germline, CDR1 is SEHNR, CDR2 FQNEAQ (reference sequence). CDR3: CASSLPSDKGYGYTF. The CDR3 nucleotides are TGTGCCAGCAGCTTACCCTCGGACAAGGGGTATGGCTACACCTTC.

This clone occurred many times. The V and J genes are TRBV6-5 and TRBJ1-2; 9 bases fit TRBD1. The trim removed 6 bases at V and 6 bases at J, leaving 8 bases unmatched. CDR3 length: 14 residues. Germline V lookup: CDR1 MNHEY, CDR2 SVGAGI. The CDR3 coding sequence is TGTGCCAGCAGGGGGGGGACAGGGTTCAATGGCTACACCTTC. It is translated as CASRGGTGFNGYTF.

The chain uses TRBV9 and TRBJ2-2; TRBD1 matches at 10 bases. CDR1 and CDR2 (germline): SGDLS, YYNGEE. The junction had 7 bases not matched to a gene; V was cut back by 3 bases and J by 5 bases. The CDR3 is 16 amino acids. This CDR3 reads CASSAGPGQGTGELFF. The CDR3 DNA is TGTGCCAGCAGCGCGGGGCCGGGACAGGGGACCGGGGAGCTGTTTTTT.

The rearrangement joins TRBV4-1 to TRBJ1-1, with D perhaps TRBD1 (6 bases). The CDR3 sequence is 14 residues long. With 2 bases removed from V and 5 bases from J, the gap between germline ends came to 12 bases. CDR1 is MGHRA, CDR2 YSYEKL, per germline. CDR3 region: CASSQRQVATEAFF. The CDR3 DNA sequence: TGCGCCAGCAGCCAACGACAGGTTGCGACTGAAGCTTTCTTT.

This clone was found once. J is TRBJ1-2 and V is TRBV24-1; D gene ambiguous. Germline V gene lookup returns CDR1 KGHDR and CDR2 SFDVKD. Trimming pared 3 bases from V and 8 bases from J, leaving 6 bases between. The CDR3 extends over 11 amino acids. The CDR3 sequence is CATSDHRGYTF. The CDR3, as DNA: TGTGCCACCAGTGATCACCGGGGCTACACCTTC.

For the CDR3, the DNA is TGTGCCAGCAGCCCGGCAGGGGTCACTGAAGCTTTCTTT. It specifies CASSPAGVTEAFF. The chain is built from TRBV28 and TRBJ1-1, with D possibly TRBD1 on 6 matching bases. The germline gives CDR1 MDHEN, CDR2 SYDVKM. Trimming shortened V by 6 bases and J by 4 bases, and 12 bases separated the two germline ends. This CDR3 region has 13 residues.

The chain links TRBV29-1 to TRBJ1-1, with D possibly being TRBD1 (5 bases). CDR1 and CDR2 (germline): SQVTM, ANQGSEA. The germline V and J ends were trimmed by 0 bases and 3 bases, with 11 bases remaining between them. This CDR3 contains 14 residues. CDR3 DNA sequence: TGCAGCGTTGAAGATCGGGGCGGGGACACTGAAGCTTTCTTT. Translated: CSVEDRGGDTEAFF.

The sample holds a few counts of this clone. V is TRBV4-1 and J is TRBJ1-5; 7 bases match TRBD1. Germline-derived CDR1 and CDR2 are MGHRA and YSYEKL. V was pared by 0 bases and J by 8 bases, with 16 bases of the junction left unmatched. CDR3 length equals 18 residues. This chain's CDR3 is CASSQEIPQGVMTKPQHF. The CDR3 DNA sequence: TGCGCCAGCAGCCAAGAAATCCCGCAGGGGGTGATGACGAAGCCCCAGCATTTT.

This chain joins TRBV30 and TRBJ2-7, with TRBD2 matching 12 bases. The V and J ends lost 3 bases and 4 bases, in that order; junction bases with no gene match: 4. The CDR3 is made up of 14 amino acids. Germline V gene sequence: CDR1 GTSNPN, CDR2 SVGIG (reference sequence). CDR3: CAWRASGRGYEQYF. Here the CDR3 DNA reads TGTGCCTGGAGAGCTAGCGGGAGGGGGTACGAGCAGTACTTC.

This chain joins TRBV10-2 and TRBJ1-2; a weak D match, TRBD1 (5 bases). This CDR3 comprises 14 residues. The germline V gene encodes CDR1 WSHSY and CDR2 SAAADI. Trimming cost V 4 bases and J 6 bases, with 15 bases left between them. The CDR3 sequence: CASSARPWGDGYTF. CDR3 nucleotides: TGCGCCAGCAGTGCCCGCCCGTGGGGGGATGGCTACACCTTC.

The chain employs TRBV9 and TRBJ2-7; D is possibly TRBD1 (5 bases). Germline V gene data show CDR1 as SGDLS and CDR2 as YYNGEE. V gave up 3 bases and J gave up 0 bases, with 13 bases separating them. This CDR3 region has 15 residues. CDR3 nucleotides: TGTGCCAGCAGCGCGACAGTAAGTAGCTCCTACGAGCAGTACTTC. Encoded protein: CASSATVSSSYEQYF.

CDR3 DNA: TGCGCCAGCAGTGCGAGGATCCTAACAAACAATGAGCAGTTCTTC. The encoded protein is CASSARILTNNEQFF. The gene calls are TRBV10-2 and TRBJ2-1; no reliable D call. The length of the CDR3 is 15 residues. Trimming cost V 4 bases and J 5 bases, with 15 bases left between them. CDR1 WSHSY and CDR2 SAAADI come from the germline V gene.

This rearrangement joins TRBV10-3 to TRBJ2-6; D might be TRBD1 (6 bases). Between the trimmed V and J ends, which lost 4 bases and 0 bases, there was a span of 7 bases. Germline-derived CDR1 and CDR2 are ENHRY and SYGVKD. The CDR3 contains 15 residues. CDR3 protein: CAISGTASGANVLTF. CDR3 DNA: TGTGCCATCAGTGGGACAGCCTCTGGGGCCAACGTCCTGACTTTC.